Detailed here is one T cell receptor (beta chain). The sample holds a few counts of this clone. It lacks a known antigen. Mouse gene names and germline sequences are the ones reported for this receptor. The read finishes 4 residues shy of the CDR3 end, and the germline J gene is used to complete it. Other nucleotide sequences from this sample produce the same CDR3. V is trimmed back by 5 bases and J by 1 base, and the junction contains 1 base that no gene match accounts for. Spanning cysteine to phenylalanine, the CDR3 consists of 14 amino acids. Sequencing covers 30 bases of the CDR3, shown here with the frame starting at base 1. In the germline V gene, CDR1 corresponds to NNHDY and CDR2 to SYVADS. This sample was included in a study of CD8+ T cells in alopecia areata (dated by TCRdb to between 2017 and 2018). Background on the whole study: Female C3H/HeJ recipients, roughly 6-11 weeks old, were grafted with skin from C3H/HeJ donors with spontaneous alopecia (roughly 6-13 months old). TCRbeta CDR3 regions were amplified by immunoSEQ multiplex PCR using 35 Vbeta forward and 13 Jbeta reverse primers. Scalp clonality was compared among normal scalp (n=4), patchy alopecia areata scalp (n=8), and alopecia totalis/universalis scalp (n=8). RNA was obtained with the PAXgene miRNA kit for fixed scalp, the miRNeasy kit for PBMCs, and the RNeasy kit for mouse skin. High-throughput TCRbeta sequencing was used to examine T cell clonal expansion in alopecia areata in both the C3H/HeJ mouse model and human patients. In humans, TCRbeta sequencing was performed on scalp tissue and on sorted CD4+ and CD8+ peripheral blood T cells from healthy controls and from patients with patchy or totalis/universalis alopecia areata. The study at large found these results: TCR sequences shared between patients were less clear than in mice, possibly partly because of HLA diversity in the patient population. Higher clonality and more expanded CD8+ clones were observed in lesional scalp than in normal scalp, particularly in alopecia totalis/universalis, a finding suggestive of antigenic drive. Unlike mouse skin, where gammadelta T cells dominate, normal human skin contains resident alphabeta T cells that get sequenced too, which complicates analysis of the scalp TCR repertoire.

Pooled mouse cutaneous lymph node cells were stained for CD4, CD8alpha, NKG2D, NKG2ACE and other markers, then sorted on a BD Influx. Receptor libraries were prepared by the immunoSEQ multiplex PCR assay. For TCR sequencing, RNA was extracted from every sample and reverse transcribed into cDNA to serve as template. First-strand cDNA was synthesized using SuperScript III with a 2:1 mix of oligo-dT and random hexamers. A synthetic immune receptor repertoire was used to measure amplification bias, and any remaining bias was corrected computationally. Libraries were sequenced on Illumina HiSeq using 60 bp reads that covered the CDR3 and were read from J toward V. Regarding the original processing steps: Raw reads were preprocessed to remove errors, and CDR3 was defined according to IMGT conventions as the region from the conserved cysteine to phenylalanine. To get clonality, Shannon entropy was normalized by log2 of the number of productive unique TCRs and the result was subtracted from 1. CD4 or CD8 identity of scalp clones was inferred by cross-referencing scalp TCRbeta sequences with sorted blood CD4 and CD8 repertoires. The clones in this table, taken by TCRdb from immuneACCESS, are in-frame only. Not every clone is retained; where verified, under half of the shortfall comes from an unresolved V gene, and the cause of the rest is unknown. V and J calls and clone size are as listed in that table; D and trimming were resolved from the DNA. This sample has approximately 280,000 clones in the table, none counted a single time. Roughly 1.2% of the sample comes from the top ten.

The sequencing sample was made of CD4+ T cells sorted from a lymph node. The chain was built from TRBV13-3 and TRBJ2-1, and 9 bases in between align with TRBD1. This sequence originates from a C3H/HeJ mouse with alopecia areata. These mice carry the MHC haplotype H2-k. The CDR3 protein sequence reads: CASRTGGNYAEQFF. Incomplete CDR3 DNA: TGTGCCAGCAGGACAGGGGGGAACTATGCT.